These 24 T cell receptor beta chains came from one sample sequenced in a study of blood T cells in healthy people across ages. Next came a second PCR, run for about 7 to 11 cycles, which used a sample-barcoded 5' primer along with a J-beta primer mix. Using its own MiXCR run on the 5' RACE reads, TCRdb lists one record per CDR3 protein. The table records 590,000 or so distinct CDR3 sequences, around 31% of them present only once. Sample: blood. The receptors derive from a woman older than 75 in good health.

This clonotype was observed a few times. The V and J genes are TRBV20-1 and TRBJ2-1; possibly TRBD2 for D (5 bases). V lost 3 bases and J 10 bases, leaving 22 bases between the germline ends. There are 15 residues in the CDR3. Germline lookup yields CDR1 DFQATT and CDR2 SNEGSKA (reference sequence). The DNA of the CDR3 is TGCAGTGCTAGGGTCCGGGGAACCGGCTCTCGAGAGCAGTTCTTC. Protein: CSARVRGTGSREQFF.

Details on this clonotype: A much larger clone sits a single nucleotide away, making a read error possible. CDR3 nucleotide sequence: TGCAGTGCTAGTCCCGCCCGGGGGGTCAATGAGCAGTTCTTC. It codes for CSASPARGVNEQFF. This chain connects TRBV20-1 to TRBJ2-1; 7 positions match TRBD2. With 3 bases clipped from V and 6 bases from J, the junction kept 8 bases outside the gene matches. This CDR3 is built from 14 residues. Germline CDR1 reads DFQATT; CDR2 reads SNEGSKA (reference sequence).

This clonotype occurred a few times. Written as DNA, the CDR3 is TGTGCCAGCAGCCAAGACGGACAGGGGGTACGTGGAAACACCATATATTTT. Its protein product is CASSQDGQGVRGNTIYF. The chain has TRBV4-2 and TRBJ1-3; 10 bases are shared with TRBD1. The V and J ends lost 0 bases and 3 bases, in that order; junction bases with no gene match: 5. CDR3 length equals 17 residues. The V gene's germline CDR1 is LGHNA and CDR2 YNFKEQ.

This clonotype was seen ten or more times. V is TRBV6-5 and J is TRBJ2-7; D might be TRBD2 (5 bases). This CDR3 is 14 amino acids long. The germline CDR1 and CDR2 sequences are MNHEY and SVGAGI. V lost 0 bases and J 3 bases, leaving 9 bases between the germline ends. CDR3 bases: TGTGCCAGCAGTTACTCGGGAAGCGGCTACGAGCAGTACTTC. Its protein product is CASSYSGSGYEQYF.

This clonotype was picked up many times. The rearrangement joins TRBV3-1 to TRBJ1-2; D is uncertain. V was trimmed by 0 bases and J by 8 bases, leaving 13 bases between them. CDR3 size: 14 residues. Per the germline V gene, CDR1 is LGHDT and CDR2 is YNNKEL (reference sequence). The CDR3 region is CASSQDSADRGYTF. CDR3 DNA sequence: TGTGCCAGCAGCCAAGATTCGGCAGATCGGGGCTACACCTTC.

The table lists this clonotype with a few counts. The chain links TRBV20-1 to TRBJ1-1; TRBD1 is a possible D gene (6 bases). The CDR3 extends over 12 amino acids. Germline V lookup: CDR1 DFQATT, CDR2 SNEGSKA (reference sequence). V lost 8 bases, J lost 5 bases, and 15 bases lay in between. The CDR3 sequence: CSLGGGHTEAFF. Here the CDR3 DNA reads TGCAGTCTCGGGGGGGGGCATACTGAAGCTTTCTTT.

Details on this clonotype: A much bigger clone sits one base away, suggesting this may be a read error. The rearrangement joins TRBV28 to TRBJ1-2; TRBD1 matches at 11 bases. This CDR3 has 17 residues. Germline CDR1 and CDR2: MDHEN and SYDVKM. This CDR3 is CAGSGSGQGAVGDGYTF. The DNA of the CDR3 is TGTGCCGGCAGTGGAAGCGGACAGGGGGCCGTAGGAGATGGCTACACCTTC.

To note about this clonotype: This clone may be a read error of a much larger clone one base away. The chain joins TRBV7-2 to TRBJ2-5; the D call may be TRBD1 or TRBD2 (6 bases each). This CDR3 is built from 14 residues. In germline, CDR1 is SGHTA, CDR2 FQGNSA. Trimming removed 6 bases from V and 11 bases from J, with 22 bases in between. The CDR3, as DNA: TGTGCCAGCAGTCCTTGGGGGGCTTTCAATGAGCAGTACTTC. The encoded protein is CASSPWGAFNEQYF. Using reference TRBV7-2 and TRBJ2-5 for the parts outside the CDR3, the full variable domain is GAGVSQSPSNKVTEKGKDVELRCDPISGHTALYWYRQSLGQGLEFLIYFQGNSAPDKSGLPSDRFSAERTGGSVSTLTIQRTQQEDSAVYLCASSPWGAFNEQYFGPGTRLLVL.

The chain couples TRBV12-3 or TRBV12-4 to TRBJ1-2; no definite D call. CDR3 length equals 17 residues. V lost 6 bases to trimming and J lost 4 bases, with 24 bases between them. This CDR3 reads CASSSTASAIWGYGYTF. The CDR3, as DNA: TGTGCCAGCAGCTCTACTGCATCGGCAATCTGGGGCTATGGCTACACCTTC.

V usage is TRBV5-5 and J usage is TRBJ2-5, with D possibly TRBD1 on 5 matching bases. The ends were cut back, 4 bases at V and 2 bases at J, with 15 bases in the middle. From germline, CDR1 is SGHKS and CDR2 YYEKEE (reference sequence). CDR3 length: 15 amino acids. Here the CDR3 DNA reads TGTGCCAGCAGCCCTGGGGTAGCAGGGCAAGAGACCCAGTACTTC. Translating gives CASSPGVAGQETQYF.

V usage is TRBV29-1 and J usage is TRBJ2-7; D is possibly TRBD1 (5 bases). From germline, CDR1 is SQVTM and CDR2 ANQGSEA. This CDR3 has 13 residues. V gave up 4 bases and J gave up 3 bases, with 13 bases separating them. This CDR3 is CSVGKGANYEQYF. For the CDR3, the DNA is TGCAGCGTTGGAAAAGGGGCGAACTACGAGCAGTACTTC.

Regarding this clonotype: A much larger clone is a single base away; this may be a read error. The CDR3, as DNA: TGTGCCAGCGCTAGCGTCACAGATACGCCGTATTTT. The encoded protein is CASASVTDTPYF. The chain has TRBV7-2 and TRBJ2-3, with a possible D match to TRBD2 (6 bases). The CDR3 length is 12 residues. Per the germline V gene, CDR1 is SGHTA and CDR2 is FQGNSA.

A word on this clonotype: Germline is not matched at one junction end, which may reflect a read error. The chain uses TRBV12-3 or TRBV12-4 and TRBJ2-1; 7 bases are a match to TRBD2. The CDR3 spans 16 residues. CDR3: CAGSPLSGSKDNEQFF. The CDR3, as DNA: TGTGCCGGCAGTCCCCTTAGCGGGTCGAAAGACAATGAGCAGTTCTTC.

The J gene is TRBJ2-2, the V gene TRBV11-2, with D unresolved. Trimming took 5 bases from V and 7 from J, leaving 11 bases between them. The CDR3 is made up of 13 amino acids. The germline V gene has CDR1 SGHAT and CDR2 FQNNGV. This chain's CDR3 is CASSPDADGELFF. The CDR3 DNA reads TGTGCCAGCAGCCCTGACGCGGACGGGGAGCTGTTTTTT.

This clonotype was counted between two and nine times. A clone one base away is much larger, so this may be a read error. The J gene is TRBJ2-7, the V gene TRBV20-1; D may be TRBD1 or TRBD2 (5 bases each). The CDR3 totals 12 residues. Germline lookup yields CDR1 DFQATT and CDR2 SNEGSKA (reference sequence). Between the trimmed V and J ends, which lost 5 bases and 7 bases, there was a span of 15 bases. This CDR3 reads CSALGDLSEQYF. CDR3 coding DNA: TGCAGTGCTCTGGGGGACCTGAGTGAGCAGTACTTC.

The chain has TRBV5-5 and TRBJ2-7, with 10 bases identical to TRBD1. The CDR3 has 15 residues. J was trimmed by 6 bases and V by 1 base; bases with no gene match: 7. Germline V gives CDR1 SGHKS, CDR2 YYEKEE (reference sequence). DNA for the CDR3: TGTGCCAGCAGCTTGTTTGGGACAGGGGAGGCCGAGCAGTACTTC. Translation gives CASSLFGTGEAEQYF.

This clonotype was seen ten or more times. The V call is TRBV15, the J call TRBJ2-7, with 10 bases lining up with TRBD1. In germline, CDR1 is LNHNV, CDR2 YYDKDF (reference sequence). This CDR3 is 15 amino acids long. Germline trimming cut 1 base from V and 5 bases from J; bases unmatched to any gene: 5. This chain's CDR3 is CATSRVTGQGNEQYF. DNA for the CDR3: TGTGCCACCAGCAGAGTCACGGGACAGGGGAACGAGCAGTACTTC.

The chain recombines TRBV2 with TRBJ2-7, with a tentative D call TRBD2 (5 bases). The germline V and J ends were trimmed by 2 bases and 12 bases, with 14 bases remaining between them. The CDR3 extends over 12 amino acids. Germline values: CDR1 SNHLY, CDR2 FYNNEI. The CDR3 sequence is CASSELRAAGYF. CDR3 DNA: TGTGCCAGCAGTGAATTAAGGGCCGCGGGGTACTTC.

This clonotype was detected ten times or more. This sequence joins TRBV7-9 and TRBJ2-2, with TRBD1 matching over 10 bases. The germline V gene encodes CDR1 SEHNR and CDR2 FQNEAQ (reference sequence). Trimming cost V 9 bases and J 5 bases; bases outside gene matches: 9. There are 15 residues in the CDR3. For the CDR3, the DNA is TGTGCCAGTGAACCGGGACAGGGGCAAACCGGGGAGCTGTTTTTT. This translates into CASEPGQGQTGELFF.

Many counts were recorded for this clonotype. The rearrangement joins TRBV28 to TRBJ2-1; the D gene could be TRBD1 or TRBD2 (5 bases each). Germline assignment: CDR1 MDHEN and CDR2 SYDVKM. V was clipped by 8 bases and J by 0 bases, with 20 bases between them. The CDR3 is 17 residues long. CDR3 region: CASPPAGRGFSYNEQFF. The CDR3 DNA is TGTGCCAGCCCGCCCGCCGGCCGGGGCTTCTCCTACAATGAGCAGTTCTTC.

This clonotype was seen a few times. In nucleotides, the CDR3 is TGTGCCAGCAGTTTGAACGGATATAATTCACCCCTCCACTTT. Amino acids: CASSLNGYNSPLHF. V gene TRBV28 combines with J gene TRBJ1-6; no reliable D call. The CDR3 loop spans 14 amino acids. Trimming left V 3 bases short and J 4 bases short, with 7 bases between. Germline CDR1 is MDHEN and CDR2 is SYDVKM. Full variable domain (outside the CDR3, taken from reference TRBV28 and TRBJ1-6): DVKVTQSSRYLVKRTGEKVFLECVQDMDHENMFWYRQDPGLGLRLIYFSYDVKMKEKGDIPEGYSVSREKKERFSLILESASTNQTSMYLCASSLNGYNSPLHFGNGTRLTVT.

This clonotype occurred many times. The chain couples TRBV3-1 to TRBJ2-5, with TRBD2 as a possible D gene (6 bases). V was clipped by 7 bases and J by 2 bases, with 14 bases between them. This CDR3 is 14 amino acids long. Germline CDR1 LGHDT, CDR2 YNNKEL (reference sequence). The CDR3 bases are TGTGCCAGCACTACGTCCGCGGGACAAGAGACCCAGTACTTC. Its translation is CASTTSAGQETQYF.

The chain employs TRBV30 and TRBJ1-6; D perhaps matches TRBD1 (5 bases). CDR1 and CDR2 from the germline V gene are GTSNPN and SVGIG (reference sequence). The CDR3 is 12 amino acids. Between the trimmed V and J ends, which lost 5 bases and 13 bases, there was a span of 15 bases. CDR3 bases: TGTGCCTGGGGGGGAGAGTTTGCGCCCCTCCACTTT. Translated, it gives CAWGGEFAPLHF. Using reference TRBV30 and TRBJ1-6 for the parts outside the CDR3, the full variable domain is SQTIHQWPATLVQPVGSPLSLECTVEGTSNPNLYWYRQAAGRGLQLLFYSVGIGQISSEVPQNLSASRPQDRQFILSSKKLLLSDSGFYLCAWGGEFAPLHFGNGTRLTVT.

This clonotype was counted ten times or more. This chain connects TRBV4-3 to TRBJ1-2; D perhaps matches TRBD1 (5 bases). The V end lost 2 bases, the J end lost 5 bases, and 12 bases lay between the germline ends. This CDR3 comprises 14 residues. CDR1 is LGHNA, CDR2 YSLEER, per germline. CDR3 residues: CASSQTGRDYGYTF. The CDR3 nucleotides read TGCGCCAGCAGCCAAACAGGAAGGGATTATGGCTACACCTTC.